The 16 T cell receptor beta chains in this list originate from one sample, sequenced in a study of T-cell memory formation after mild COVID-19. TCRdb re-derived calls from the 5' RACE reads in MiXCR, one entry per CDR3 protein. The repertoire holds 350,000 to 400,000 distinct CDR3 sequences, with about 21% as singletons. The sample taken for sequencing was PBMCs or a T cell subset sorted from them (not recorded which). All receptors derive from an adult woman who had mild COVID-19 (a few samples of this study predate the infection). Cell type and time point are not known.

The CDR3 reads CASSLGTGGYGEQFF. The CDR3 DNA reads as TGTGCCAGCAGCTTAGGGACAGGGGGCTACGGTGAGCAGTTCTTC. The rearrangement links TRBV7-7 to TRBJ2-1; 11 bases fit TRBD1. The junction had 5 bases not matched to a gene; V was cut back by 1 base and J by 9 bases. The CDR3 covers 15 residues. Germline loops: CDR1 SSHAT, CDR2 FNYEAQ (reference sequence).

At least ten counts were recorded for this clonotype. V and J are TRBV5-1 and TRBJ1-1; no reliable D call. The germline CDR1 and CDR2 sequences are SGHRS and YFSETQ. With 0 bases removed from V and 5 bases from J, the gap between germline ends came to 8 bases. The CDR3 has 13 residues. CDR3 DNA: TGCGCCAGCAGCTTGGGGGTCGGGACTGAAGCTTTCTTT. Protein: CASSLGVGTEAFF.

The chain joins TRBV20-1 to TRBJ2-2, with D possibly TRBD2 on 6 matching bases. V was shortened by 7 bases and J by 0 bases, with 15 bases between the two germline ends. CDR3 length: 15 amino acids. CDR1 and CDR2 from the germline V gene are DFQATT and SNEGSKA (reference sequence). CDR3 nucleotides: TGCAGTGTTCGTCGGGGGAGGCCGAACACCGGGGAGCTGTTTTTT. This sequence encodes CSVRRGRPNTGELFF.

This clonotype was observed a few times. The chain couples TRBV7-2 to TRBJ2-1; 9 bases are a match to TRBD2. The CDR3 consists of 15 residues. Germline-derived CDR1 and CDR2 are SGHTA and FQGNSA. J was trimmed by 8 bases and V by 5 bases; bases with no gene match: 10. The CDR3 region has the DNA TGTGCCAGCAGCGGGAGGGCTAGCGGGGCTCATGAGCAGTTCTTC. Translation: CASSGRASGAHEQFF. The full variable domain, its missing parts supplied by reference TRBV7-2 and TRBJ2-1, is GAGVSQSPSNKVTEKGKDVELRCDPISGHTALYWYRQSLGQGLEFLIYFQGNSAPDKSGLPSDRFSAERTGGSVSTLTIQRTQQEDSAVYLCASSGRASGAHEQFFGPGTRLTVL.

The chain joins TRBV20-1 to TRBJ2-3; 9 bases are shared with TRBD2. This CDR3 comprises 15 residues. J was trimmed by 8 bases and V by 1 base; bases with no gene match: 10. CDR1 is DFQATT and CDR2 is SNEGSKA in the germline V gene (reference sequence). CDR3 in amino acids: CSARAHLAGKGTQYF. CDR3 DNA: TGCAGTGCTAGAGCCCACCTAGCGGGGAAGGGTACGCAGTATTTT.

In this sample, this clonotype turned up a few times. The chain is built from TRBV14 and TRBJ2-7; tentatively, D is TRBD1 (6 bases). Germline assignment: CDR1 SGHDN and CDR2 FVKESK. The CDR3 runs to 15 residues. Trimming removed 0 bases at V and 7 bases at J, with 16 bases between. CDR3 protein: CASSQDSRGYGEQYF. CDR3 DNA: TGTGCCAGCAGCCAAGATAGCAGGGGATACGGGGAGCAGTACTTC.

This chain uses TRBV9 with TRBJ2-7; tentatively, D is TRBD2 (6 bases). Trimming removed 0 bases from V and 9 bases from J, with 13 bases in between. Looked up from germline, CDR1 is SGDLS and CDR2 is YYNGEE. The CDR3 length is 13 residues. The chain's CDR3 is CASSVGEASRQYF. CDR3 coding DNA: TGTGCCAGCAGCGTAGGGGAGGCATCAAGGCAGTACTTC.

The chain links TRBV6-5 to TRBJ1-2; TRBD1 might be the D (5 bases). This CDR3 comprises 14 residues. Trimming shortened V by 7 bases and J by 2 bases, and 14 bases separated the two germline ends. Germline V lookup: CDR1 MNHEY, CDR2 SVGAGI. The CDR3 coding sequence is TGTGCCAGCATCGGGGACGGCTTAAACTATGGCTACACCTTC. Protein: CASIGDGLNYGYTF.

The table lists this clonotype with many counts. The chain carries TRBV5-1 and TRBJ1-1; TRBD1 aligns across 8 bases. The V and J ends lost 0 bases and 5 bases, in that order; junction bases with no gene match: 3. Looked up from germline, CDR1 is SGHRS and CDR2 is YFSETQ. The CDR3 runs 14 residues. Written as DNA, the CDR3 is TGCGCCAGCAGCTTGGGACAGGGGACGACTGAAGCTTTCTTT. Amino acid sequence: CASSLGQGTTEAFF.

This clonotype was counted a few times. The V gene is TRBV5-1, the J gene TRBJ2-7, with D perhaps matching TRBD1 (6 bases). CDR3 length: 13 amino acids. The germline V gene encodes CDR1 SGHRS and CDR2 YFSETQ. V was cut by 0 bases and J by 7 bases, with 11 bases left in between. The CDR3 protein is CASSLALQGEQYF. For the CDR3, the DNA is TGCGCCAGCAGCTTGGCCCTACAGGGTGAGCAGTACTTC.

This clonotype was seen only a few times. The chain carries TRBV20-1 and TRBJ2-5; 7 nucleotides align to TRBD1. Unmatched junction bases numbered 10, after V lost 8 bases and J lost 4 bases. Germline V gene data show CDR1 as DFQATT and CDR2 as SNEGSKA (reference sequence). The CDR3 is made up of 13 amino acids. The CDR3 DNA reads TGCAGTTACCCAGGGGCAGGGGGAGAGACCCAGTACTTC. Its protein is CSYPGAGGETQYF.

The J gene is TRBJ2-1, the V gene TRBV5-6; maybe TRBD2 (6 bases). Trimming took 0 bases from V and 8 from J, leaving 12 bases between them. Per germline, CDR1 SGHDT and CDR2 YYEEEE. The CDR3 runs 14 residues. DNA for the CDR3: TGTGCCAGCAGCTTGGGACACGGGAGCGATGAGCAGTTCTTC. This sequence encodes CASSLGHGSDEQFF.

There are a few counts of this clonotype. The chain links TRBV12-3 or TRBV12-4 to TRBJ1-5; 7 nucleotides align to TRBD1. Trimming took 3 bases from V and 7 from J; bases not matched to a gene: 12. The CDR3 loop spans 16 amino acids. The CDR3 sequence: CASSLWGWQGGQPQHF. In nucleotides, the CDR3 is TGTGCCAGCAGTTTGTGGGGCTGGCAGGGGGGACAGCCCCAGCATTTT.

This chain links TRBV10-3 with TRBJ1-2; 10 nucleotides line up with TRBD1. The CDR3 has 17 residues. Losses at the gene ends were 8 bases for V and 4 bases for J; bases not matched to a gene: 16. In germline, CDR1 is ENHRY, CDR2 SYGVKD. The CDR3 spells CAIHPEETGGRVYGYTF. CDR3 nucleotides: TGTGCCATCCACCCAGAAGAGACAGGGGGCCGTGTCTATGGCTACACCTTC.

This clonotype was seen a handful of times. The CDR3 here is CASSLARAGGTQPQHF. CDR3 DNA sequence: TGTGCCAGCAGCTTAGCGCGGGCAGGGGGCACTCAGCCCCAGCATTTT. The gene calls are TRBV7-2 and TRBJ1-5; 8 nucleotides match TRBD1. J was trimmed by 6 bases and V by 0 bases; bases with no gene match: 7. CDR1 and CDR2 from the germline V gene are SGHTA and FQGNSA. This CDR3 region has 16 residues.

This clonotype appeared a few times. The rearrangement joins TRBV12-3 or TRBV12-4 to TRBJ2-3, with D unresolved. The CDR3 is 13 amino acids. Trimming cost V 5 bases and J 7 bases, with 13 bases left between them. Written as DNA, the CDR3 is TGTGCCAGCAGTACGACATCCGCCAATACGCAGTATTTT. This translates into CASSTTSANTQYF.